Presented here are 27 T cell receptor beta chains from one specimen sequenced in a study of blood T cell repertoires in COVID-19. Libraries were prepared by immunoSEQ multiplex PCR; TCRdb keeps only in-frame clonotypes and omits some of them. Among tens of thousands of clones listed, roughly 85% were seen once. The sequenced sample was peripheral blood. These receptors were obtained from a man aged 25-40 years with acute or convalescent COVID-19.

The chain uses TRBV18 and TRBJ1-5; no reliable D call. CDR3 length equals 14 residues. V was pared by 5 bases and J by 2 bases, with 10 bases between. From germline, CDR1 is KGHSH and CDR2 LQKENI. The CDR3: CASSEERGNQPQHF. In nucleotides, the CDR3 is TGTGCCAGCTCAGAGGAGAGGGGCAATCAGCCCCAGCATTTT.

The chain couples TRBV23-1 to TRBJ2-2, with D unclear. TRBV23-1 is an ORF; its function is uncertain. V was cut by 3 bases and J by 0 bases, with 5 bases left in between. The CDR3 is 14 amino acids. CDR3 DNA sequence: TGCGCCAGCAGTCACGGAGCGAACACCGGGGAGCTGTTTTTT. It yields the protein CASSHGANTGELFF.

The chain employs TRBV7-6 and TRBJ2-5; D possibly corresponds to TRBD2 (6 bases). Germline V gene lookup returns CDR1 SGHVS and CDR2 FNYEAQ. The CDR3 contains 14 residues. V gave up 5 bases and J gave up 4 bases, with 14 bases separating them. CDR3 sequence reads: CASSPPGGAETQYF. As DNA, the CDR3 is TGTGCCAGCAGCCCCCCGGGCGGGGCAGAGACCCAGTACTTC.

The genes are TRBV24-1 and TRBJ1-4, with TRBD1 as a possible D gene (5 bases). The CDR3 has 15 residues. Germline CDR1 and CDR2: KGHDR and SFDVKD. V was pared by 3 bases and J by 0 bases, with 7 bases between. This chain's CDR3 is CATSDGAATNEKLFF. The CDR3 bases are TGTGCCACCAGTGATGGGGCTGCAACTAATGAAAAACTGTTTTTT.

The gene calls are TRBV5-1 and TRBJ2-2, with 12 bases lining up with TRBD2. Germline loops: CDR1 SGHRS, CDR2 YFSETQ. The CDR3 runs 15 residues. V shed 4 bases, J shed 4 bases, and the junction held 2 bases outside the gene matches. CDR3 region: CASSRLAGVTGELFF. The CDR3, as DNA: TGCGCCAGCAGCCGACTAGCGGGAGTCACCGGGGAGCTGTTTTTT. The variable domain in full, completed from reference TRBV5-1 and TRBJ2-2, reads KAGVTQTPRYLIKTRGQQVTLSCSPISGHRSVSWYQQTPGQGLQFLFEYFSETQRNKGNFPGRFSGRQFSNSRSEMNVSTLELGDSALYLCASSRLAGVTGELFFGEGSRLTVL.

The rearrangement links TRBV9 to TRBJ2-2; 7 nucleotides agree with TRBD2. Germline V gene sequence: CDR1 SGDLS, CDR2 YYNGEE. The length of the CDR3 is 14 residues. The J segment lost 6 bases and the V segment lost 0 bases, leaving 2 bases of the junction unmatched. This CDR3 reads CASSVVGGAGELFF. The CDR3, as DNA: TGTGCCAGCAGCGTAGTGGGAGGGGCCGGGGAGCTGTTTTTT.

This chain connects TRBV21-1 to TRBJ2-3; the tabulated D call, TRBD2, remains unverified against the DNA. TRBV21-1 has pseudogene status. This CDR3 comprises 15 residues. The DNA of the CDR3 is TGTGCCAGCAGCAATAGCGGCCCTGGCACAGATACGCAGTATTTT. Protein: CASSNSGPGTDTQYF.

The CDR3 bases are TGTGCCAGCAGCTTCACGAGTAGCAGAGTTTCGACGGAGCTGTTTTTT. It specifies CASSFTSSRVSTELFF. V gene TRBV5-5 combines with J gene TRBJ2-2; no definite D call. Per germline, CDR1 SGHKS and CDR2 YYEKEE (reference sequence). This CDR3 is 16 amino acids long. Trimming cost V 2 bases and J 10 bases, with 21 bases left between them.

The rearrangement uses TRBV5-4 and TRBJ2-5; 7 bases agree with TRBD2. The junction had 11 bases not matched to a gene; V was cut back by 4 bases and J by 5 bases. Germline V CDR1 and CDR2: SGHNT, YYREEE (reference sequence). CDR3 length: 15 residues. CDR3 sequence reads: CASSRVRDYGETQYF. The CDR3 DNA follows: TGTGCCAGCAGCCGTGTCCGGGACTACGGGGAGACCCAGTACTTC.

As DNA, the CDR3 is TGTGCCAGCAGTTTATCCAGGGAATGGGAGACCCAGTACTTC. It codes for CASSLSREWETQYF. This sequence joins TRBV27 and TRBJ2-5, with D perhaps matching TRBD1 (5 bases). Germline V gives CDR1 MNHEY, CDR2 SMNVEV (reference sequence). V lost 0 bases and J 5 bases, leaving 10 bases between the germline ends. The CDR3 contains 14 residues.

The chain joins TRBV5-4 to TRBJ2-2; D is uncertain. The CDR3 runs to 15 residues. V was shortened by 2 bases and J by 2 bases, with 10 bases between the two germline ends. Germline CDR1 is SGHNT and CDR2 is YYREEE (reference sequence). CDR3 protein: CASSFAATNTGELFF. The CDR3 DNA sequence: TGTGCCAGCAGCTTCGCGGCTACAAACACCGGGGAGCTGTTTTTT. Full variable domain (remainder filled in from reference TRBV5-4 and TRBJ2-2): ETGVTQSPTHLIKTRGQQVTLRCSSQSGHNTVSWYQQALGQGPQFIFQYYREEENGRGNFPPRFSGLQFPNYSSELNVNALELDDSALYLCASSFAATNTGELFFGEGSRLTVL.

V is TRBV6-5 and J is TRBJ2-6; possible D gene TRBD2, 5 bases. Germline V lookup: CDR1 MNHEY, CDR2 SVGAGI. Trimming cost V 6 bases and J 0 bases, with 9 bases left between them. CDR3 length: 15 amino acids. The CDR3 loop reads CASRPSGSGANVLTF. The CDR3 coding sequence is TGTGCCAGCAGGCCCAGCGGCTCTGGGGCCAACGTCCTGACTTTC.

The V call is TRBV18, the J call TRBJ1-1; 8 nucleotides match TRBD1. CDR1 is KGHSH, CDR2 LQKENI, per germline. Losses at the gene ends were 9 bases for V and 1 base for J; bases not matched to a gene: 4. The CDR3 length is 13 residues. The CDR3 DNA reads TGTGCCAGTCTTCAGGGGGCGAACACTGAAGCTTTCTTT. It translates to CASLQGANTEAFF.

The chain has TRBV4-3 and TRBJ2-1; 12 nucleotides align to TRBD2. Germline loops: CDR1 LGHNA, CDR2 YSLEER. J gave up 7 bases and V 1 base, and 2 bases lay outside the gene matches. The CDR3 runs 15 residues. Here the CDR3 reads CASSQGLAGANEQFF. In nucleotides, the CDR3 is TGCGCCAGCAGCCAAGGACTAGCGGGAGCGAATGAGCAGTTCTTC.

The rearrangement links TRBV10-2 to TRBJ2-7, with 7 bases aligning to TRBD2. Germline V CDR1 and CDR2: WSHSY, SAAADI. CDR3 length: 13 amino acids. Trimming removed 4 bases from V and 5 bases from J; junction bases left unmatched: 5. The CDR3 DNA is TGCGCCAGCAGTGCGCTGGGGGGGAACGAGCAGTACTTC. It codes for CASSALGGNEQYF.

V is TRBV20-1 and J is TRBJ2-3; 10 bases line up with TRBD2. Germline-derived CDR1 and CDR2 are DFQATT and SNEGSKA (reference sequence). After removal of 3 bases from V and 4 bases from J, the junction contained 7 bases not matched to a gene. This CDR3 contains 15 residues. The chain's CDR3 is CSASVRLAGADTQYF. Here the CDR3 DNA reads TGCAGTGCTAGTGTGCGGCTAGCGGGAGCAGATACGCAGTATTTT.

The J gene is TRBJ1-4, the V gene TRBV19; D call uncertain. V was shortened by 5 bases and J by 7 bases, with 11 bases between the two germline ends. This CDR3 is built from 13 residues. The V gene's germline CDR1 is LNHDA and CDR2 SQIVND (reference sequence). The CDR3 protein is CASSRSYGEKLFF. In nucleotides, the CDR3 is TGTGCCAGTAGTCGTTCTTACGGTGAAAAACTGTTTTTT.

This chain uses TRBV5-4 with TRBJ2-3; 7 bases align to TRBD1. The germline V gene encodes CDR1 SGHNT and CDR2 YYREEE (reference sequence). Losses at the gene ends were 4 bases for V and 0 bases for J; bases not matched to a gene: 5. The CDR3 covers 15 residues. CDR3 sequence: CASSQGQTSTDTQYF. The CDR3 DNA sequence: TGTGCCAGCAGCCAGGGACAGACCAGCACAGATACGCAGTATTTT.

The chain carries TRBV30 and TRBJ1-2; maybe TRBD1 (6 bases). V lost 2 bases to trimming and J lost 4 bases, with 17 bases between them. CDR1 is GTSNPN, CDR2 SVGIG, per germline (reference sequence). This CDR3 is built from 15 residues. CDR3 in amino acids: CAWSRGGAQSYGYTF. CDR3 in DNA: TGTGCCTGGAGTAGGGGGGGGGCCCAATCCTATGGCTACACCTTC.

The rearrangement links TRBV7-3 to TRBJ1-1; D gene ambiguous. The CDR3 contains 16 residues. CDR1 SGHTA and CDR2 FQGTGA come from the germline V gene. The V and J ends lost 0 bases and 0 bases respectively, with 11 bases between them. The CDR3 region is CASSLTRDSMNTEAFF. In DNA, the CDR3 is TGTGCCAGCAGCTTAACGAGGGATTCCATGAACACTGAAGCTTTCTTT. Supplemented by reference TRBV7-3 and TRBJ1-1, the full variable domain reads GAGVSQTPSNKVTEKGKYVELRCDPISGHTALYWYRQSLGQGPEFLIYFQGTGAADDSGLPNDRFFAVRPEGSVSTLKIQRTERGDSAVYLCASSLTRDSMNTEAFFGQGTRLTVV.

This rearrangement joins TRBV5-1 to TRBJ2-7; 7 nucleotides match TRBD1. V was pared by 0 bases and J by 2 bases, with 2 bases of the junction left unmatched. Germline CDR1 reads SGHRS; CDR2 reads YFSETQ. The CDR3 extends over 14 amino acids. The CDR3 spells CASSLGQGAYEQYF. DNA of the CDR3: TGCGCCAGCAGCTTGGGTCAGGGGGCCTACGAGCAGTACTTC.

This chain joins TRBV18 and TRBJ1-2; 10 bases line up with TRBD1. The CDR3 runs to 14 residues. Per the germline V gene, CDR1 is KGHSH and CDR2 is LQKENI. With V trimmed by 0 bases and J by 7 bases, 2 bases remained unmatched. This CDR3 is CASSPPGQGSGYTF. In nucleotides, the CDR3 is TGTGCCAGCTCACCACCGGGACAGGGGTCTGGCTACACCTTC.

The genes are TRBV5-1 and TRBJ2-1; D is perhaps TRBD1 (6 bases). V was pared by 2 bases and J by 2 bases, with 8 bases between. Per germline, CDR1 SGHRS and CDR2 YFSETQ. The CDR3 extends over 14 amino acids. This CDR3 is CASSLGQPYNEQFF. CDR3 in DNA: TGCGCCAGCAGCTTAGGACAGCCCTACAATGAGCAGTTCTTC.

The gene calls are TRBV19 and TRBJ2-2; TRBD2 aligns across 7 bases. V gave up 3 bases and J gave up 5 bases; unmatched junction bases: 9. Germline V gene data show CDR1 as LNHDA and CDR2 as SQIVND (reference sequence). This CDR3 contains 16 residues. The CDR3 DNA is TGTGCCAGTAGTATCGATGGGAGGGCCTGGACCGGGGAGCTGTTTTTT. This translates into CASSIDGRAWTGELFF.

The chain is built from TRBV12-3 or TRBV12-4 and TRBJ1-1, with 10 bases identical to TRBD1. V lost 6 bases to trimming and J lost 6 bases; unmatched junction nucleotides: 4. There are 13 residues in the CDR3. CDR3 sequence (DNA): TGTGCCAGCAGACGTGACAGGGGGCCTGAAGCTTTCTTT. Translating it yields CASRRDRGPEAFF.

V and J are TRBV7-8 and TRBJ2-1; D may be TRBD1 (5 bases). Germline loops: CDR1 SGHVS, CDR2 FQNEAQ. The CDR3 runs 15 residues. V was cut by 1 base and J by 5 bases, with 12 bases left in between. The CDR3 protein is CASSLGAGQNNEQFF. In DNA, the CDR3 is TGTGCCAGCAGCTTAGGTGCAGGACAAAACAATGAGCAGTTCTTC.

This chain uses TRBV9 with TRBJ2-7; the D gene is possibly TRBD1 (5 bases). The CDR3 runs to 13 residues. Trimming left V 1 base short and J 9 bases short, with 14 bases between. The germline V gene has CDR1 SGDLS and CDR2 YYNGEE. CDR3 in amino acids: CASSVNDRGWQYF. The CDR3 coding sequence is TGTGCCAGCAGCGTAAACGACAGAGGATGGCAGTACTTC.